Listed below are T cell receptor beta chains from one sample, sequenced in a study of T cells of healthy individuals. TCRdb re-called the 5' RACE reads through MiXCR, storing one row per CDR3 protein. Among some 69,000 distinct CDR3 sequences, roughly 16% were seen once, and the ten largest hold about 4.3%. Source of these receptors: a human donor in good health. Both conserved end residues are part of each CDR3. D genes are given only for firm matches. Size tells how often a clone was seen (once, few, many) or the class of an expanded clone, and some rows leave it out.

d_call	j_call	cdr3_length	clone_size	v_call	cdr3_nt	cdr3_aa
-	TRBJ1-1	11	few	TRBV6-2/TRBV6-3	TGTGCCAGCAGTAGCAGGGCTCAAGCTTTCTTT	CASSSRAQAFF
TRBD2	TRBJ2-7	12	many	TRBV6-6	TGTGCCAGCAGTCAGCGGGAGGTAGCGGAGTACTTC	CASSQREVAEYF
-	TRBJ2-5	13	few	TRBV4-1	TGCGCCAGCAGCCCCTATCGATTAGAGACCCAGTACTTC	CASSPYRLETQYF
TRBD2	TRBJ2-5	14	many	TRBV25-1	TGTGCCAGCAGCGGGAGGGTCTACGGAGAGACCCAGTACTTC	CASSGRVYGETQYF
TRBD1	TRBJ2-7	19	many	TRBV3-1	TGTGCCAGCAGCCCTGCGACCGGGACAGGGGGCGGGGTAGCCCACGAGCAGTACTTC	CASSPATGTGGGVAHEQYF
-	TRBJ1-1	16	many	TRBV4-2	TGTGCCAGCAGCCAAGATACCGGGGTACCGAACACTGAAGCTTTCTTT	CASSQDTGVPNTEAFF
TRBD1	TRBJ1-3	16	-	TRBV10-2	TGCGCCAGCAGTGGGGACAGGGAGATTTTTGGAAACACCATATATTTT	CASSGDREIFGNTIYF
TRBD2	TRBJ2-5	13	-	TRBV20-1	TGCAGTGCCTCTGCTAGCGGGAGAGAGACCCAGTACTTC	CSASASGRETQYF
TRBD2	TRBJ2-1	17	few	TRBV20-1	TGCAGTGCTAGAGGAGAAGGGACTAGCGGGAGATTTGATGAGCAGTTCTTC	CSARGEGTSGRFDEQFF
-	TRBJ2-1	12	-	TRBV6-2/TRBV6-3	TGTGCCAGCAGTCGACTGCTCAATGAGCAGTTCTTC	CASSRLLNEQFF
-	TRBJ1-1	14	many	TRBV9	TGTGCCAGCAGCCACAACGAGGGGTCTTCGGGGACTTTCTTT	CASSHNEGSSGTFF
TRBD2	TRBJ2-7	16	few	TRBV24-1	TGTGCCACCAGTGATCCGACTAGCGGGAGCTCCTACGAGCAGTACTTC	CATSDPTSGSSYEQYF
-	TRBJ2-7	15	-	TRBV7-9	TGTGCCAGCAGGCCAGGAGAGGGAAGGTGGGTTGCGCAGTACTTC	CASRPGEGRWVAQYF
TRBD1	TRBJ2-1	15	many	TRBV25-1	TGTGCCAGCACTGAAGGGACAGGGGCCTACAATGAGCAGTTCTTC	CASTEGTGAYNEQFF
-	TRBJ1-3	15	few	TRBV7-9	TGTGCCAGCAGCTTAGGCAGCGGGGACGGAAACACCATATATTTT	CASSLGSGDGNTIYF
-	TRBJ1-4	12	-	TRBV24-1	TGTGCCACCCCTGGGGGGAATGAAAAACTGTTTTTT	CATPGGNEKLFF
TRBD1	TRBJ2-7	14	many	TRBV20-1	TGCAGTGCTACTGAGGGACAGGGAGGGTACGAGCAGTACTTC	CSATEGQGGYEQYF
-	TRBJ2-7	15	few	TRBV5-1	TGCGCCAGCAGCTTGGCGGCGGACCTCTCCTACGAGCAGTACTTC	CASSLAADLSYEQYF
-	TRBJ2-2	13	few	TRBV5-4	TGTGCCAGCAGCTTGGCGGGCACCGGGGAGCTGTTTTTT	CASSLAGTGELFF
-	TRBJ2-7	14	few	TRBV5-1	TGCGCCAGCAGCTTGGCCAGGGACCCCCTCGAGCAGTACTTC	CASSLARDPLEQYF
TRBD1	TRBJ1-1	12	-	TRBV29-1	TGCAGCGTTAACAGGGGTGGAACTGAAGCTTTCTTT	CSVNRGGTEAFF
-	TRBJ2-2	15	few	TRBV20-1	TGCAGTGCTAGAGATACGGCTAGCCCAACCGGGGAGCTGTTTTTT	CSARDTASPTGELFF
-	TRBJ2-3	12	many	TRBV2	TGTGCCAGCAGTGTGGCCACAGATACGCAGTATTTT	CASSVATDTQYF
TRBD2	TRBJ2-1	15	many	TRBV5-1	TGCGCCAGCAGCTTGGGGTCTAGCGGGGGCAATGAGCAGTTCTTC	CASSLGSSGGNEQFF
TRBD1	TRBJ2-5	15	many	TRBV7-9	TGTGCCAGCAGCGGACAACAGGGGGCCCAAGAGACCCAGTACTTC	CASSGQQGAQETQYF
-	TRBJ2-3	13	many	TRBV6-1	TGTGCCAGCGCCCGCACAAAAGAAGATACGCAGTATTTT	CASARTKEDTQYF
-	TRBJ2-7	13	many	TRBV18	TGTGCCAGCTCAGCGGACGGTCCTGGGGAGCAGTACTTC	CASSADGPGEQYF
-	TRBJ1-4	14	-	TRBV12-3/TRBV12-4	TGTGCCAGCAGTTTCGATGGGCAGGGCGAAAAACTGTTTTTT	CASSFDGQGEKLFF
-	TRBJ2-2	13	many	TRBV9	TGTGCCAGCAGCGTAGTCTCCACCGGGGAGCTGTTTTTT	CASSVVSTGELFF
-	TRBJ1-1	14	few	TRBV9	TGTGCCAGCAGCGTAGTTTATACGGGGACTGAAGCTTTCTTT	CASSVVYTGTEAFF
-	TRBJ1-1	15	few	TRBV6-5	TGTGCCAGCAGTTATACCGGGTCTGGGAACACTGAAGCTTTCTTT	CASSYTGSGNTEAFF
-	TRBJ1-6	16	-	TRBV5-1	TGCGCCAGCAGCTTGGCCCAAAGCAGGGAAGATTCACCCCTCCACTTT	CASSLAQSREDSPLHF
TRBD2	TRBJ2-1	14	-	TRBV29-1	TGCAGCGCCCCGACTAGCGGGGGGTACAATGAGCAGTTCTTC	CSAPTSGGYNEQFF
TRBD2	TRBJ2-5	16	-	TRBV20-1	TGCAGTGCTAGAGAGGCTAGCGGGCCGGCCCTGGGGACCCAGTACTTC	CSAREASGPALGTQYF
-	TRBJ2-5	12	-	TRBV21-1	TGTGCCACCCTCCCAGGAGTAGAGACCCAGTACTTC	CATLPGVETQYF
TRBD2	TRBJ2-1	15	few	TRBV12-3/TRBV12-4	TGTGCCAGCACCCTCCGACTAGCGGATTACAATGAGCAGTTCTTC	CASTLRLADYNEQFF
-	TRBJ1-5	15	many	TRBV20-1	TGCAGTGCTAGAGATCTCCATGGTAGCAATCAGCCCCAGCATTTT	CSARDLHGSNQPQHF
TRBD2	TRBJ2-7	17	-	TRBV20-1	TGCAGTGCTAGAGATCGGGGACTAGGCGGGGTGGTATACGAGCAGTACTTC	CSARDRGLGGVVYEQYF
-	TRBJ2-7	11	many	TRBV2	TGTGCCAGCAGAGACTCCTTGGTGTGGGGCTTC	CASRDSLVWGF
-	TRBJ2-3	12	-	TRBV28	TGTGCCAGCAGTACCCGCAGCGGGCGTGCGTATTTT	CASSTRSGRAYF
-	TRBJ1-3	13	-	TRBV30	TGTGCCGCAATGCGGGATTCTGGAAACACCATATATTTT	CAAMRDSGNTIYF
-	TRBJ1-4	13	many	TRBV29-1	TGCAGCGCTATGCCGGCAACTAATGAAAAACTGTTTTTT	CSAMPATNEKLFF
-	TRBJ2-5	12	many	TRBV5-1	TGCGCCAGCAGCTTGAGTTGGGAGACCCAGTACTTC	CASSLSWETQYF
-	TRBJ2-5	12	once	TRBV6-1	TGTGCCAGCAGTGAAGGGTGGGAGACCCAGTACTTC	CASSEGWETQYF
-	TRBJ1-5	16	-	TRBV4-1	TGCGCCAGCAGCCAAGTTGAGGGTAGGGGCAATCAGCCCCAGCATTTT	CASSQVEGRGNQPQHF
TRBD1	TRBJ1-2	15	many	TRBV25-1	TGTGCCAGCAGTGACGAAAGGGGACAGTTCTATGGCTACACCTTC	CASSDERGQFYGYTF
-	TRBJ2-3	17	many	TRBV4-2	TGTGCCAGCAGCCAAGAGGGGTCTCTCCCTAGCACAGATACGCAGTATTTT	CASSQEGSLPSTDTQYF
TRBD2	TRBJ2-3	16	-	TRBV7-2	TGTGCCAGCAGCTTAATGGGGCGGGGGGGCACAGATACGCAGTATTTT	CASSLMGRGGTDTQYF
-	TRBJ1-2	14	-	TRBV5-1	TGCGCCAGCAGCCCGGGGACCGACCTTGGGGGCTACACCTTC	CASSPGTDLGGYTF
-	TRBJ2-7	13	few	TRBV6-5	TGTGCCATCGGCGCGGGACGCTCCTACGAGCAGTACTTC	CAIGAGRSYEQYF
-	TRBJ1-2	16	many	TRBV3-1	TGTGCCAGCAGCCAAGATCAACAGGGATCTAACTATGGCTACACCTTC	CASSQDQQGSNYGYTF
-	TRBJ2-2	14	-	TRBV7-2	TGTGCCAGCAGCTTAGGCCAAGGCGCCGGGGAGCTGTTTTTT	CASSLGQGAGELFF
-	TRBJ1-3	14	-	TRBV7-9	TGTGCCAGCAGCTTACTCCCCTCTGGAAACACCATATATTTT	CASSLLPSGNTIYF
-	TRBJ2-6	15	-	TRBV6-1	TGTGCCAGCAGAGAGTTGCAACCTGGGGCCAACGTCCTGACTTTC	CASRELQPGANVLTF
TRBD2	TRBJ2-1	16	many	TRBV3-1	TGTGCCAGCAGCCACACCGCTAGCGGGGGTTACAATGAGCAGTTCTTC	CASSHTASGGYNEQFF
-	TRBJ2-6	15	many	TRBV5-1	TGCGCCAGCAGCTTACAGGGCTCTGGGGCCAACGTCCTGACTTTC	CASSLQGSGANVLTF
TRBD2	TRBJ2-6	16	medium-sized	TRBV6-4	TGTGCCAGCAGTGAGGCTAGCGGTTCTGGGGCCAACGTCCTGACTTTC	CASSEASGSGANVLTF
-	TRBJ1-4	13	many	TRBV7-9	TGTGCCAGCAGCTTAGTTCAGGGTGAAAAACTGTTTTTT	CASSLVQGEKLFF